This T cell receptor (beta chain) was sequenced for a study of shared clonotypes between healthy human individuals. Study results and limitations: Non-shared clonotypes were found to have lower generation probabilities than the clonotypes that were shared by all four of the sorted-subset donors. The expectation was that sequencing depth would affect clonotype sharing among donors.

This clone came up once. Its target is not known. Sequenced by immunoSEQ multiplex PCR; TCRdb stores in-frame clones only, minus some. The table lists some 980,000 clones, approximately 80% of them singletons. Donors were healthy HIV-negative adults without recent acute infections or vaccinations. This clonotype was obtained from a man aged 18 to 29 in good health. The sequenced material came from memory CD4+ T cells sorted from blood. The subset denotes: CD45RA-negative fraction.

The CDR3 DNA is TGCGCCAGCAGTCAGGGGGCGACAAATTCACCCCTCCACTTT. Its translation is CASSQGATNSPLHF. The chain has TRBV10-1 and TRBJ1-6; 8 nucleotides match TRBD1. Germline trimming cut 5 bases from V and 7 bases from J; bases unmatched to any gene: 4. Germline values: CDR1 WNHNN, CDR2 SYGVQD (reference sequence). The CDR3 totals 14 residues.